This paragraph covers one TCR beta chain sequence. The antigen is unknown. This entry is derived from a study of T cell responses to AZD1222 COVID-19 vaccine. The ends lost 8 bases at V and 2 bases at J; junction bases unmatched: 4. The CDR3 has 14 amino acids. Germline V lookup: CDR1 MNHEY, CDR2 SMNVEV (reference sequence). Whole-study results and caveats: Reportedly, close to half of spike-specific TCRs are directed against unmutated variant regions.

Sequencing used immunoSEQ multiplex PCR; TCRdb keeps in-frame clones, though not all of them. This sample carries about 96,000 clones, around 90% of them seen once, and the ten largest clones take under 30%. The sample in question was peripheral blood, obtained on day 0 of AZD1222 vaccination. The V and J genes are TRBV27 and TRBJ2-7, with 12 bases that match TRBD2. The source is an adult in good health. The CDR3 DNA reads as TGTGCCAGCTACGGACTAGCGGGGACCTACGAGCAGTACTTC. Translating gives CASYGLAGTYEQYF.